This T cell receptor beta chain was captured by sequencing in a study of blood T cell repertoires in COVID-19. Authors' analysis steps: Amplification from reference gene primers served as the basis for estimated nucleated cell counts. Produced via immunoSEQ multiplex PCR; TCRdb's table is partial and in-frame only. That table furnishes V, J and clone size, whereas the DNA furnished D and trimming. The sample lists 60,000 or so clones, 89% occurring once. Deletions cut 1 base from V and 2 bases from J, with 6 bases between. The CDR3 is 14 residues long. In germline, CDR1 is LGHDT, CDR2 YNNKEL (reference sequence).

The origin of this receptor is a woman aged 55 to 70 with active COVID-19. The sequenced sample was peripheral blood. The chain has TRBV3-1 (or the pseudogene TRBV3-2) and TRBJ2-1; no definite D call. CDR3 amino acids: CASSQGETYNEQFF. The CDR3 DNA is TGTGCCAGCAGCCAAGGAGAGACCTACAATGAGCAGTTCTTC.